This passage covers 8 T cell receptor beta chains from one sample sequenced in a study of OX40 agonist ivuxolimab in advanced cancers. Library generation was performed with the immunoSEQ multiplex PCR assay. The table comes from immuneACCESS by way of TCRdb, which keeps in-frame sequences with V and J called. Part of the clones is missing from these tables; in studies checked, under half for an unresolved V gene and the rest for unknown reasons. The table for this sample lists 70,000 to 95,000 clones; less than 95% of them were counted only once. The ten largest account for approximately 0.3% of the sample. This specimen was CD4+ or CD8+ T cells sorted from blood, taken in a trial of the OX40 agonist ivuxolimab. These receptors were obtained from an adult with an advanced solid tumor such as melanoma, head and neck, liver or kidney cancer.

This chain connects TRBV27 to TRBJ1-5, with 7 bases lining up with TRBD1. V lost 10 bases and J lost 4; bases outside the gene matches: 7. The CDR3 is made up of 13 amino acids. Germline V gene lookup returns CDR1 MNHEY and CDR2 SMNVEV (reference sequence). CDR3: CAISTGTNQPQHF. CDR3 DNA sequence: TGTGCCATTTCGACAGGGACTAATCAGCCCCAGCATTTT.

The CDR3 reads CSVDGRDSQETQYF. CDR3 nucleotides: TGCAGCGTTGACGGGAGGGACAGCCAAGAGACCCAGTACTTC. The chain uses TRBV29-1 and TRBJ2-5, with D tentatively TRBD2 (8 bases). Germline V gene sequence: CDR1 SQVTM, CDR2 ANQGSEA. The CDR3 is 14 amino acids. V was pared by 3 bases and J by 1 base, with 12 bases between. Supplemented by reference TRBV29-1 and TRBJ2-5, the full variable domain reads SAVISQKPSRDICQRGTSLTIQCQVDSQVTMMFWYRQQPGQSLTLIATANQGSEATYESGFVIDKFPISRPNLTFSTLTVSNMSPEDSSIYLCSVDGRDSQETQYFGPGTRLLVL.

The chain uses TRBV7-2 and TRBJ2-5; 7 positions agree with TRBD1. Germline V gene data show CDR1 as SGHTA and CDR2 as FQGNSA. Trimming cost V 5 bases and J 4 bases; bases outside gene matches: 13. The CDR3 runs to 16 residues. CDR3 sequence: CASSGGRGRRVETQYF. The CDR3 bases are TGTGCCAGCAGCGGGGGTAGGGGGCGGCGGGTAGAGACCCAGTACTTC.

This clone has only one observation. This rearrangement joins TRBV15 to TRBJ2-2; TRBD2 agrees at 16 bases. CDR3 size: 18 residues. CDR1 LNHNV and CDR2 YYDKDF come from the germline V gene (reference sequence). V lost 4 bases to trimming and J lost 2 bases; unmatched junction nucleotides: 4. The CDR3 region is CATSKGLAGGLNTGELFF. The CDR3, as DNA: TGTGCCACCAGCAAGGGACTAGCGGGGGGGCTAAACACCGGGGAGCTGTTTTTT.

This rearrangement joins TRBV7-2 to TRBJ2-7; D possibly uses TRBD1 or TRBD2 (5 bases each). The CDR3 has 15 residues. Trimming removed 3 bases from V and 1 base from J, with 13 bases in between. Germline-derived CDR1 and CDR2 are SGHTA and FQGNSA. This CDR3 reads CASSLGRQPSYEQYV. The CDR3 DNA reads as TGTGCCAGCAGCTTGGGGAGACAGCCTTCCTACGAGCAGTACGTC.

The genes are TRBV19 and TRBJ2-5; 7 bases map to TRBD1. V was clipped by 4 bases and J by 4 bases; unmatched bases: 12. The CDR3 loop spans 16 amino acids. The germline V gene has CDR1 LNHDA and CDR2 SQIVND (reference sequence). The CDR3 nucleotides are TGTGCCAGTAGTAGTGAGGGCAGGGGGTGGGCAGAGACCCAGTACTTC. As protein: CASSSEGRGWAETQYF.

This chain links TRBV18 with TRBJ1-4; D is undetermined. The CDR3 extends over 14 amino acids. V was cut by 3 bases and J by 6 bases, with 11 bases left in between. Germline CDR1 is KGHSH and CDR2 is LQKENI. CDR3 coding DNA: TGTGCCAGCTCACCGGACGCAGAGTATGAAAAACTGTTTTTT. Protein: CASSPDAEYEKLFF.

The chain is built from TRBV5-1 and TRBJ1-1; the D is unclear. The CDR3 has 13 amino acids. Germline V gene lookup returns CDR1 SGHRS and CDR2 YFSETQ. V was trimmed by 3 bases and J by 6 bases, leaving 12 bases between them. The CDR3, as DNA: TGCGCCAGCAGCTCGGCCGATGGCGCTGAAGCTTTCTTT. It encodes CASSSADGAEAFF. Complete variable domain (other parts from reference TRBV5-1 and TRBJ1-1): KAGVTQTPRYLIKTRGQQVTLSCSPISGHRSVSWYQQTPGQGLQFLFEYFSETQRNKGNFPGRFSGRQFSNSRSEMNVSTLELGDSALYLCASSSADGAEAFFGQGTRLTVV.